The present T cell receptor beta chain was sequenced within a study of T-cell memory formation after mild COVID-19. General observations from the study: Contracting CD4+ clones sat mainly in CM and EM; CD8+ in EMRA. Memory cells collected pre-infection included some clones that later responded, suggesting cross-reactive memory joined. Later expanders leaned toward CD4+, whereas clones contracting from day 15 to 85 were balanced CD4/CD8.

After 5'RACE with constant-segment primers, TCR alpha and TCR beta cDNA libraries carrying sample barcodes and UMIs were obtained. A single record per CDR3 protein comes from TCRdb applying MiXCR to the 5' RACE reads. The table lists a few hundred thousand distinct CDR3 sequences, about 23% of them singletons, with approximately 13% in the top ten. In the case of this clonotype: No antigen is known for it.

V dropped 6 bases and J dropped 4; count of bases not matched to a gene: 22. CDR3 length: 19 residues. Germline CDR1 and CDR2: SEHNR and FQNEAQ (reference sequence). The sequencing sample was made of PBMCs or a T cell subset sorted from them (not recorded which). This chain joins TRBV7-9 and TRBJ2-3; 7 nucleotides line up with TRBD2. The TCR originated in an adult woman who had mild COVID-19 (a few samples of this study predate the infection). Cell type and time point are not known. The CDR3 coding sequence is TGTGCCAGCAGAGGGTACGTGTCCCCTGGACTAGGAGTGTCAGATACGCAGTATTTT. The encoded protein is CASRGYVSPGLGVSDTQYF.